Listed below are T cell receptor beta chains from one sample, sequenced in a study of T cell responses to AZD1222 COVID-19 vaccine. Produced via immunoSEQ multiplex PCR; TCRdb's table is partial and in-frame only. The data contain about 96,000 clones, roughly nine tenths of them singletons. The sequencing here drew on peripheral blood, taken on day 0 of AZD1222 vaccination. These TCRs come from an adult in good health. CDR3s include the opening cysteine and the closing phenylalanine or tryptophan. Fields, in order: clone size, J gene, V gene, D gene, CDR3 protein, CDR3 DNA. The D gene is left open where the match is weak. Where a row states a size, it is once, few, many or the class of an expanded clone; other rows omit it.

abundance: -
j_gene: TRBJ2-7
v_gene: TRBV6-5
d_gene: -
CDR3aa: CASSYGTTAYEQYF
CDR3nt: TGTGCCAGCAGTTACGGGACCACTGCCTACGAGCAGTACTTC

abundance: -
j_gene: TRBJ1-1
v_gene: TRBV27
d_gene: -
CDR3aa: CASSLSLGMNTEAFF
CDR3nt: TGTGCCAGCAGTTTATCGCTGGGGATGAACACTGAAGCTTTCTTT

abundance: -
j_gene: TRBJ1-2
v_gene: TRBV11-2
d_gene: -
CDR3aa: CASSLEGWGYTF
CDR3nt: TGTGCCAGCAGCTTAGAGGGATGGGGCTACACCTTC

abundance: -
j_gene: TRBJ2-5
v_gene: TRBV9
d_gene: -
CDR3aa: CASSPRTGRYLQETQYF
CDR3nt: TGTGCCAGCAGCCCTAGGACGGGGCGATACCTCCAAGAGACCCAGTACTTC

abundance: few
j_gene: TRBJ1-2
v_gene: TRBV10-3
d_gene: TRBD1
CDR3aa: CAISGTGVPGGYTF
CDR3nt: TGTGCCATCAGCGGGACAGGCGTTCCAGGGGGCTACACCTTC

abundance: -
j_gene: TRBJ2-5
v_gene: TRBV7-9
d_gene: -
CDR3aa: CASSEHPYQETQYF
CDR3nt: TGTGCCAGCAGCGAGCATCCCTACCAAGAGACCCAGTACTTC

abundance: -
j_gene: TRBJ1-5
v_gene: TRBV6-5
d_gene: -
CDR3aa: CASSLRGHSNQPQHF
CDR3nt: TGTGCCAGCAGTTTACGGGGGCATAGCAATCAGCCCCAGCATTTT

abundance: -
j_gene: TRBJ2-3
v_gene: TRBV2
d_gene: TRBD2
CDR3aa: CASSEAGGGAPDTQYF
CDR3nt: TGTGCCAGCAGTGAAGCGGGCGGGGGGGCCCCCGATACGCAGTATTTT

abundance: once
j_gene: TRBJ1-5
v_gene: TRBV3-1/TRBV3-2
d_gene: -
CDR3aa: CASGRGATINQPQHF
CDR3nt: TGTGCCAGCGGTAGAGGGGCTACAATAAATCAGCCCCAGCATTTT

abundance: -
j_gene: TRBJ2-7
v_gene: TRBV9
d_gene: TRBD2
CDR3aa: CASSVAGGPSYEQYF
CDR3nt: TGTGCCAGCAGCGTAGCGGGGGGACCTTCCTACGAGCAGTACTTC

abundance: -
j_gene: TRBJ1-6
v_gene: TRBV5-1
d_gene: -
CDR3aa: CASSLVFLDFNSPLHF
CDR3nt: TGCGCCAGCAGCTTGGTTTTTTTGGACTTCAATTCACCCCTCCACTTT

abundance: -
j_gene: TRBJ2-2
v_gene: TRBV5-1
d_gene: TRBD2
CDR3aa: CASSLEGSGVTGELFF
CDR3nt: TGCGCCAGCAGCTTGGAAGGTAGCGGGGTAACCGGGGAGCTGTTTTTT

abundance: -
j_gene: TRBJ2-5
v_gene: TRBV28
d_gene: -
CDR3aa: CASSARNQETQYF
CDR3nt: TGTGCCAGCAGTGCTCGGAATCAAGAGACCCAGTACTTC

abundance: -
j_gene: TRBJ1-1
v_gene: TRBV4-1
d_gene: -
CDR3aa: CASSPVPSGWMNTEAFF
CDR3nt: TGCGCCAGCAGCCCCGTTCCCAGTGGGTGGATGAACACTGAAGCTTTCTTT

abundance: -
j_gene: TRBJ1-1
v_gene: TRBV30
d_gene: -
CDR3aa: CAFSYAGGGAFF
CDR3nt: TGTGCCTTCTCCTACGCTGGAGGGGGAGCTTTCTTT

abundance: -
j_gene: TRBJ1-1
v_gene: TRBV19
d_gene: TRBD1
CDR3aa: CASSIEDRSNTEAFF
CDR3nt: TGTGCCAGTAGTATAGAGGACAGGTCCAACACTGAAGCTTTCTTT

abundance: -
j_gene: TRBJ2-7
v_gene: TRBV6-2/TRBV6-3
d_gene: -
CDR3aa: CASSYPPPGTETYEQYF
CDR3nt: TGTGCCAGCAGTTACCCTCCCCCCGGGACCGAGACCTACGAGCAGTACTTC

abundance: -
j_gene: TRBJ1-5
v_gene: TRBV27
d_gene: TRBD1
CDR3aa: CASSLSGQGYQPQHF
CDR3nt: TGTGCCAGCAGTTTGTCGGGACAGGGGTATCAGCCCCAGCATTTT

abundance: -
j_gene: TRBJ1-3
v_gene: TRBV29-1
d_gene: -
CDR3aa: CSVERGISGNTIYF
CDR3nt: TGCAGCGTTGAAAGGGGAATCTCTGGAAACACCATATATTTT

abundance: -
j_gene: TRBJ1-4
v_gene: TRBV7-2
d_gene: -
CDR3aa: CASSQGPSTNEKLFF
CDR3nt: TGTGCCAGCAGCCAAGGTCCCAGCACAAATGAAAAACTGTTTTTT

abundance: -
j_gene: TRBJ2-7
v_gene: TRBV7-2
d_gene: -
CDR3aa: CASSPSWGNEQYF
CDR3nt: TGTGCCAGCAGCCCGTCTTGGGGGAACGAGCAGTACTTC

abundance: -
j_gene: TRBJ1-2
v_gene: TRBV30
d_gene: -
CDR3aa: CAWGRDSYGYTF
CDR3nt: TGTGCCTGGGGGCGCGACTCCTATGGCTACACCTTC